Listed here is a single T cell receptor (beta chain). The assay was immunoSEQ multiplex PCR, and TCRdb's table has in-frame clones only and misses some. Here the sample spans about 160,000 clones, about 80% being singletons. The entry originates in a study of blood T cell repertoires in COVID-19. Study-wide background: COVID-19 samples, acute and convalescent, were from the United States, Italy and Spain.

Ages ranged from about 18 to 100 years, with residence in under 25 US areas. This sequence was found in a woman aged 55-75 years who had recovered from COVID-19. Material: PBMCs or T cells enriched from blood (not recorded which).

The CDR3 DNA sequence: TGTGCCAGCACGACAGGGGGACAGCCCCAGCATTTT. This translates into CASTTGGQPQHF. The genes are TRBV6-5 and TRBJ1-5, with 9 bases aligning to TRBD1. The ends lost 7 bases at V and 7 bases at J; junction bases unmatched: 2. The CDR3 runs to 12 residues. Germline V gene sequence: CDR1 MNHEY, CDR2 SVGAGI.